The rows below give T cell receptor beta chains drawn from one sample of a study of Ad26.COV2.S vaccination and SARS-CoV-2 variants. Sequencing used immunoSEQ multiplex PCR; TCRdb keeps in-frame clones, though not all of them. The sample has around 400,000 clones, around four fifths seen once; the top ten hold around 7%. The sequences come from peripheral blood, collected in a trial of Ad26.COV2.S vaccine versus placebo. These receptors all come from a person between 18 and 65 years old who received the Ad26.COV2.S COVID-19 vaccine or a placebo. The conserved cysteine and the conserved F or W are not part of the CDR3 here. Fields, in order: J gene, V gene, CDR3 protein.

TRBJ2-2 | TRBV4-2 | ASSQELDRFTGELF
TRBJ1-1 | TRBV5-1 | ASSLTPGNTEAF
TRBJ1-4 | TRBV6-4 | ASSHKNGGTLPNEKLF
TRBJ2-3 | TRBV5-1 | ASSDSGASTDTQY
TRBJ2-7 | TRBV24-1 | ATSDGRPYEQY
TRBJ2-5 | TRBV3-1/TRBV3-2 | ASSSPVGGQETQY
TRBJ2-3 | TRBV19 | ASSIIASSTDTQY
TRBJ2-7 | TRBV19 | ASSIWDRGTYEQY
TRBJ2-3 | TRBV15 | ATSTYGAADTQY
TRBJ2-1 | TRBV19 | ASTQESSYNEQF
TRBJ2-1 | TRBV9 | ASSPRDSPLGDEQF
TRBJ1-2 | TRBV3-1/TRBV3-2 | ASSDRDRGGYT
TRBJ2-2 | TRBV30 | AEGQTEAGELF
TRBJ1-3 | TRBV27 | ASSPGQGPNTIY
TRBJ2-5 | TRBV5-4 | ASSSGGLVETQY
TRBJ1-6 | TRBV27 | ASSGEVLKGTTPGWSPLH
TRBJ2-7 | TRBV27 | ASSLRIRGGTSYEQY
TRBJ1-4 | TRBV7-2 | ASSLESWYEKLF
TRBJ1-5 | TRBV27 | ASSLTGGFNQPQH
TRBJ1-5 | TRBV19 | ASISGTGGYGNQPQH
TRBJ2-1 | TRBV7-3 | ASSLTLVNEQF
TRBJ2-2 | TRBV7-9 | ASSFQGATGELF
TRBJ2-1 | TRBV4-2 | ASSQAPGEQF
TRBJ2-6 | TRBV4-2 | ASSQEGRSGANVLT
TRBJ2-2 | TRBV6-5 | ASRTGATGELF
TRBJ2-6 | TRBV7-9 | ASSSPGRGLGANVLT
TRBJ2-1 | TRBV11-1 | ASSPRVYNEQF
TRBJ2-7 | TRBV11-3 | ASSWLYEQY
TRBJ1-2 | TRBV14 | ASSFRSLRGYT
TRBJ2-1 | TRBV9 | ASSGLAVPYNEQF
TRBJ2-1 | TRBV7-9 | ASSLGGAGGPRYEQF
TRBJ1-4 | TRBV6-6 | ASSYSGHGNEKLF
TRBJ1-4 | TRBV13 | ASSFFGRTNEKLF
TRBJ2-7 | TRBV4-1 | ASSQVLRELSSYEQY
TRBJ2-7 | TRBV6-2/TRBV6-3 | ASSYRAGKIKQY
TRBJ2-4 | TRBV24-1 | ATSDPDRVPAKNIQY
TRBJ1-4 | TRBV4-2 | ASSQVGQTNEKLF
TRBJ2-3 | TRBV30 | AWSATDTQY
TRBJ1-2 | TRBV5-5 | ASSLAGGASPYGYT
TRBJ2-1 | TRBV10-3 | AISESSTNEQF
TRBJ1-6 | TRBV18 | ASSAGQGESPLH
TRBJ2-1 | TRBV4-1 | ASSSTGGPYNEQF